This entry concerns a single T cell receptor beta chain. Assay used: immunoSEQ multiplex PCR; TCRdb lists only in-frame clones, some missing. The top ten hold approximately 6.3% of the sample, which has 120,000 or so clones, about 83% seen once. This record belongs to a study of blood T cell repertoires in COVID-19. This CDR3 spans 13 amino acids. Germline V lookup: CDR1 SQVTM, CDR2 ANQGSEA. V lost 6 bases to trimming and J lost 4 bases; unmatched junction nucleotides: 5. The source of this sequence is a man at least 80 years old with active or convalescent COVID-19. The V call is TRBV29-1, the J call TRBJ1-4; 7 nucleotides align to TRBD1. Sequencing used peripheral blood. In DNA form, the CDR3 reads TGCAGCGTCTCGGGACAGAGTAATGAAAAACTGTTTTTT. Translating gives CSVSGQSNEKLFF.